This TCR beta chain was observed in a study of blood T cell repertoires in COVID-19. Study context: PBMCs, B-cell-depleted T cells, or T cells provided the cDNA or gDNA that made up the material.

Patients at the Seattle site were enrolled during active infection and followed longitudinally. Authors' analysis steps: How many nucleated cells were present was estimated from reference gene primer amplification. Only in-frame clones appear in the TCRdb table, and some are missing; sequencing was by immunoSEQ multiplex PCR. Clone size and the V and J calls come from that table; the DNA yielded D and trimming. The sample includes 100,000 to 150,000 clones, roughly 85% of them seen just once. The V segment lost 0 bases and the J segment 3 bases; nucleotides outside the gene matches: 3. This CDR3 spans 15 amino acids. Germline CDR1 is SGDLS and CDR2 is YYNGEE.

The receptor was isolated from a woman over 75 with COVID-19, enrolled during active disease. The sequencing input was peripheral blood. This chain links TRBV9 with TRBJ1-5; the match to TRBD1 covers 7 bases. The DNA of the CDR3 is TGTGCCAGCAGCGTAGACGGGACAGACAATCAGCCCCAGCATTTT. As protein: CASSVDGTDNQPQHF.